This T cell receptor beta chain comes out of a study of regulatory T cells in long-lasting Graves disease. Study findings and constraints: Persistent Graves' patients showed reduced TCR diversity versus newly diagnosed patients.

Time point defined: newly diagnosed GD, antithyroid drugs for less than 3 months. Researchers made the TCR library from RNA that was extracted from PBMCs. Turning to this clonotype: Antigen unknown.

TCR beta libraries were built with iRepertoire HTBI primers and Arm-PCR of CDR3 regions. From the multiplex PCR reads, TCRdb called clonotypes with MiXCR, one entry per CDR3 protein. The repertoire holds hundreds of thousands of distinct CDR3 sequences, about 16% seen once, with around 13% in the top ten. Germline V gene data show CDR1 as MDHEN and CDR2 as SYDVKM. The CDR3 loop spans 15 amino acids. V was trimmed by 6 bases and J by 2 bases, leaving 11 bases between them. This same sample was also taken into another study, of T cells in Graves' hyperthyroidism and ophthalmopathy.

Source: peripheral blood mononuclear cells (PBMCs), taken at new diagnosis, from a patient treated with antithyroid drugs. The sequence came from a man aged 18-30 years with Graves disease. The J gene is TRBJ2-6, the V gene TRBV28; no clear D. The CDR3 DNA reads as TGTGCCAGCAGCCCATATAGGGCTGGGGCCAACGTCCTGACTTTC. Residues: CASSPYRAGANVLTF.